This T cell receptor (beta chain) was recovered during a study of blood T cell repertoires in COVID-19. For the study at large: Whether acute or convalescent, the COVID-19 samples came from the United States, Italy and Spain. From T cells, B-cell-depleted T cells, or PBMCs came the material, which was cDNA or gDNA.

Per the original data handling: Estimated nucleated cell counts came from reference gene primer amplification. Clones were read by immunoSEQ multiplex PCR, and TCRdb kept only the in-frame ones, dropping some. That table is the source of V, J and clone size, and D and trimming were worked out from the DNA. The data contain roughly 30,000 clones, over 75% of them seen just once; the ten biggest clones take up about 23%. V shed 6 bases, J shed 2 bases, and the junction held 3 bases outside the gene matches. Germline V CDR1 and CDR2: SNHLY, FYNNEI. The CDR3 extends over 13 amino acids. Sample: peripheral blood. This TCR was sampled from a human donor in a cohort sampled during active COVID-19. The chain recombines TRBV2 with TRBJ1-2; 7 nucleotides line up with TRBD1. The CDR3 region has the DNA TGTGCCAGCAGGACAGGGTACAACTATGGCTACACCTTC. This sequence encodes CASRTGYNYGYTF.